This T cell receptor beta chain was documented in a study of vaccination effects on CD4 cells after COVID-19. Findings and limits, study-wide: Infection- and vaccine-induced clones contracted markedly late after vaccination.

Points on this clone: Its antigen remains unidentified.

Culturing for 9 to 10 days preceded CD4+ T cell isolation. Everyone in the study got two shots of either the BNT162b2 or mRNA-1273 vaccine. The germline V gene encodes CDR1 SGHVS and CDR2 FQNEAQ. V was pared by 1 base and J by 6 bases, with 16 bases between. The CDR3 extends over 15 amino acids. Profiling relied on immunoSEQ multiplex PCR, and the TCRdb table lists in-frame clones only, not all of them. This sample has about 73,000 clones, with 65% to 80% found just once. The chain employs TRBV7-8 and TRBJ2-7; tentative D call: TRBD2 (6 bases). The sequencing here drew on CD4+ T cells from PBMCs cultured without peptide, taken after COVID-19 vaccination. The sequence came from a human donor who received a COVID-19 vaccine. CDR3 nucleotide sequence: TGTGCCAGCAGCTTAGTATCGGTCAGGAGGGCCGAGCAGTACGTC. It translates to CASSLVSVRRAEQYV.